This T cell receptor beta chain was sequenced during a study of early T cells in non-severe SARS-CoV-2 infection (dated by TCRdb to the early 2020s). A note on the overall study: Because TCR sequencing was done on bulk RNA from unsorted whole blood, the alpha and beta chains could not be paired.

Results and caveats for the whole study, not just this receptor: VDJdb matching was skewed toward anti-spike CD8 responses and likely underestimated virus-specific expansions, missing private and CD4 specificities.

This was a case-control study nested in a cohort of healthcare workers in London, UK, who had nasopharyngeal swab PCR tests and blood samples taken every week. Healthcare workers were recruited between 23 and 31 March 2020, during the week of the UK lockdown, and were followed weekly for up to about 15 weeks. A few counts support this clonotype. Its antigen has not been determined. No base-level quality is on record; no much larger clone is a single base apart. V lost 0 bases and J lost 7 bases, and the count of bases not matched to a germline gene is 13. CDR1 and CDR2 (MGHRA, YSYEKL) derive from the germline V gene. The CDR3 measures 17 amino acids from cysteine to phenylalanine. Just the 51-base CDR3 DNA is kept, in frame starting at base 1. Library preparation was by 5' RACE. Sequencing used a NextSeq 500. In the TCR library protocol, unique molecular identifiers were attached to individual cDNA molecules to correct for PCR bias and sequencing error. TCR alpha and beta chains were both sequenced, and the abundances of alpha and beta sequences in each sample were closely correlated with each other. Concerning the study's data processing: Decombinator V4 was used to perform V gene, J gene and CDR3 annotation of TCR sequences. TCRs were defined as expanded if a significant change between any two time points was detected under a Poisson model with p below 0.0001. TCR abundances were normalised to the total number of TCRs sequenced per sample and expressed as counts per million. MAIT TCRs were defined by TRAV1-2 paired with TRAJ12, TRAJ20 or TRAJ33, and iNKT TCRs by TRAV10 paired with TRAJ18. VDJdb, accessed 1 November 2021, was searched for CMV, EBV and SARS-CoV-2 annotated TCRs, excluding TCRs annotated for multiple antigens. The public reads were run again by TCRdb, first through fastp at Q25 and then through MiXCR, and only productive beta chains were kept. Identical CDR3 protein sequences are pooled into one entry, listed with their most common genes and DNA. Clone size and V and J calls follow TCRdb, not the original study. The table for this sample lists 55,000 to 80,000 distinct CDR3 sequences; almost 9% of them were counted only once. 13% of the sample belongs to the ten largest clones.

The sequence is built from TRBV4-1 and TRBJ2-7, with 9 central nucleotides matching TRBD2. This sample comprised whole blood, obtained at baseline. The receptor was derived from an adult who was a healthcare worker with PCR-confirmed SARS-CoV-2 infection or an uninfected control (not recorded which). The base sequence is TGCGCCAGCAGCCAAGAGTTTGTGGCGGGAGGGTTGTGGGAGCAGTACTTC. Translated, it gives CASSQEFVAGGLWEQYF.